These T cell receptor beta chains were read from a single sample in a study of molecular identifiers for immune sequencing clone quantification. From the PCR reads, TCRdb called clonotypes with MiXCR, one entry per CDR3 protein. The sample has around 320,000 distinct CDR3 sequences, 24% seen once; the top ten hold roughly 0.7%. Sequenced input: naive CD8+ T cells from blood, with Jurkat cell RNA spiked in. The receptor source for this set is a human donor in good health. Some libraries in this study had Jurkat cell RNA spiked in. The CDR3 runs from the conserved cysteine through the conserved F or W. A D gene is named only where the DNA matches it firmly. Size tells how often a clone was seen (once, few, many) or the class of an expanded clone, and some rows leave it out.

D,J,size,V,DNA,CDR3
TRBD2,TRBJ2-3,-,TRBV5-1,TGCGCCAGCAGTACGAATTGGGACTACCGCACAGATACGCAGTATTTT,CASSTNWDYRTDTQYF
TRBD1,TRBJ2-6,-,TRBV5-4,TGTGCCAGCAGCTTGGTCCCAGGGGGCGCCGGGACCAACGTCCTGACTTTC,CASSLVPGGAGTNVLTF
-,TRBJ2-7,-,TRBV5-6,TGTGCCAGCAGCTTGGCCCTAGCCCGGTGGGAGCAGTACTTC,CASSLALARWEQYF
-,TRBJ1-1,many,TRBV30,TGTGCCCTAAGGGAAGACGGGGCGGGGGACACTGAAGCTTTCTTT,CALREDGAGDTEAFF
-,TRBJ2-3,few,TRBV3-2,TGTGCCAGCAGCCCGAACCCCTGGACCGAACACACAGATACGCAGTATTTT,CASSPNPWTEHTDTQYF
TRBD1,TRBJ2-7,many,TRBV29-1,TGCAGCGCCGCCGGGACAGGGTTGGGGGGCGAGCAGTACTTC,CSAAGTGLGGEQYF
-,TRBJ2-7,-,TRBV12-3/TRBV12-4,TGTGCCAGCAGTTTAATAGGCGGACAAAGCTCCTACGAGCAGTACTTC,CASSLIGGQSSYEQYF
-,TRBJ1-1,many,TRBV4-1,TGCGCCAGCAGCCAAGAGCCAGGGCTGATTGATGAAGCTTTCTTT,CASSQEPGLIDEAFF
-,TRBJ2-3,few,TRBV12-3/TRBV12-4,TGTGCCAGCAGTCCCCTACTCACAGATACGCAGTATTTT,CASSPLLTDTQYF
-,TRBJ1-1,many,TRBV28,TGTGCCAGCAGTTTTATGGGGGCCACTGAAGCTTTCTTT,CASSFMGATEAFF
-,TRBJ2-5,few,TRBV5-1,TGCGCCAGCATCTTCGGGTTCGGGGACCCAGTGGAGACCCAGTACTTC,CASIFGFGDPVETQYF
TRBD2,TRBJ2-7,-,TRBV4-1,TGCGCCAGCAGCGAGGGACTAGCGGGAGGATACGAGCAGTACTTC,CASSEGLAGGYEQYF
TRBD1,TRBJ2-5,many,TRBV5-1,TGCGCCAGCAGCTCGACCCGGTCGGGACAGCCGGTGGGAGAGACCCAGTACTTC,CASSSTRSGQPVGETQYF
-,TRBJ2-5,few,TRBV6-2/TRBV6-3,TGTGCCAGCAGCGCTCCCGACAGCCAAGAGACCCAGTACTTC,CASSAPDSQETQYF
-,TRBJ1-6,-,TRBV20-1,TGCAGTGCTAGAGAGACACTGATCTCCTATAATTCACCCCTCCACTTT,CSARETLISYNSPLHF
-,TRBJ1-3,many,TRBV27,TGTGCCAGCAGTTTAAGGGGACCTTCCCCTGGAAACACCATATATTTT,CASSLRGPSPGNTIYF
-,TRBJ1-6,-,TRBV28,TGTGCCAGCAGTTTGATATCAGGGGCCGAACCCCTCCACTTT,CASSLISGAEPLHF
-,TRBJ1-1,many,TRBV6-2/TRBV6-3,TGTGCCAGCAGTTATCAAGGGAGCACTGAAGCTTTCTTT,CASSYQGSTEAFF
-,TRBJ1-5,few,TRBV5-3,TGTGCCAGCAGCCTCCTCCCAGGCCACGGTCAGCCCCAGCATTTT,CASSLLPGHGQPQHF
-,TRBJ1-2,-,TRBV29-1,TGCAGCGTCGACCGGGACAACAAACACTATGGCTACACCTTC,CSVDRDNKHYGYTF
TRBD1,TRBJ1-1,-,TRBV6-5,TGTGCCACAGGGACAGGGGCTTTCACTGAAGCTTTCTTT,CATGTGAFTEAFF
-,TRBJ2-3,few,TRBV5-6,TGTGCCAGCAGCTTGTATTTGAGCACAGATACGCAGTATTTT,CASSLYLSTDTQYF
-,TRBJ1-1,-,TRBV15,TGTGCCACCGGCAGAGATTACCAGTCAGGAGCTTTCTTT,CATGRDYQSGAFF
-,TRBJ2-4,many,TRBV5-4,TGTGCCAGCAGTTTAGGGGGAGATATTCAGTACTTC,CASSLGGDIQYF
-,TRBJ1-5,few,TRBV27,TGTGCCAGCAGTTTAATGCCAGGGGATCAGCCCCAGCATTTT,CASSLMPGDQPQHF
-,TRBJ1-1,-,TRBV6-5,TGTGCCAGCAGTTACGGACAGACTTACACTGAAGCTTTCTTT,CASSYGQTYTEAFF
-,TRBJ1-6,-,TRBV20-1,TGCAGTGCTAGAGGGCCCGAGGGGAGGACTGATTCACCCCTCCACTTT,CSARGPEGRTDSPLHF
TRBD1,TRBJ1-1,few,TRBV14,TGTGCCAGCAGCCAAAATACAGGGGTGAACACTGAAGCTTTCTTT,CASSQNTGVNTEAFF
-,TRBJ1-2,-,TRBV14,TGTGCCAGCAGCCGGGCAGGAGATTACTATGGCTACACCTTC,CASSRAGDYYGYTF
-,TRBJ2-7,-,TRBV10-3,TGTGCCATCAGTGAGTCCAACGAGCAGTACTTC,CAISESNEQYF
-,TRBJ2-7,-,TRBV5-6,TGTGCCAGCAGCCCGGGCCAGGGGAATTCCGAGCAGTACTTC,CASSPGQGNSEQYF
-,TRBJ1-3,-,TRBV7-9,TGTGCCAGCAGCCCGAAAATAGGCAGCTCCCCTGGAAACACCATATATTTT,CASSPKIGSSPGNTIYF
-,TRBJ2-7,few,TRBV20-1,TGCAGTGCCCGGGACCCCGAAACCTACGAGCAGTACTTC,CSARDPETYEQYF
-,TRBJ2-5,few,TRBV6-5,TGTGCCAGCAGTTACTCGGGGGCGACGCAAGAGACCCAGTACTTC,CASSYSGATQETQYF
-,TRBJ2-6,many,TRBV6-2/TRBV6-3,TGTGCCAGCAGTTACGGTGTCTCTGGGGCCAACGTCCTGACTTTC,CASSYGVSGANVLTF
-,TRBJ2-4,few,TRBV21-1,TGTGCCAGCAGCATCGACAGGGGAACAGCCAAAAACATTCAGTACTTC,CASSIDRGTAKNIQYF